This T cell receptor beta chain was found in a study of T-cell memory formation after mild COVID-19. The overall study: TCR clusters were mostly confined to one donor each. Findings and caveats of the study: What remained unconfirmed was the SARS-CoV-2 specificity of second-wave clones peaking on day 37. Mostly located in CM and EM were contracting CD4+ clones, with contracting CD8+ clones located in EMRA.

V lost 4 bases and J 3 bases, leaving 7 bases between the germline ends. CDR1 and CDR2 from the germline V gene are SGHNT and YYREEE (reference sequence). This CDR3 comprises 12 residues. Constant-segment primers and 5'RACE yielded cDNA libraries for TCR alpha and TCR beta, each carrying sample barcodes and UMIs. TCRdb ran MiXCR on the 5' RACE reads and lists one entry per CDR3 protein. The data show 170,000 or so distinct CDR3 sequences, about 22% seen once. This clonotype was picked up a small number of times. Its antigen remains unknown. This clonotype originated in an adult woman who had mild COVID-19 (a few samples of this study predate the infection). Cell type and time point are not known. V gene TRBV5-4 combines with J gene TRBJ1-1, with no clear D. The sequenced material came from PBMCs or a T cell subset sorted from them (not recorded which). In DNA form, the CDR3 reads TGTGCCAGCAGCCTGGAATACACTGAAGCTTTCTTT. As protein: CASSLEYTEAFF.